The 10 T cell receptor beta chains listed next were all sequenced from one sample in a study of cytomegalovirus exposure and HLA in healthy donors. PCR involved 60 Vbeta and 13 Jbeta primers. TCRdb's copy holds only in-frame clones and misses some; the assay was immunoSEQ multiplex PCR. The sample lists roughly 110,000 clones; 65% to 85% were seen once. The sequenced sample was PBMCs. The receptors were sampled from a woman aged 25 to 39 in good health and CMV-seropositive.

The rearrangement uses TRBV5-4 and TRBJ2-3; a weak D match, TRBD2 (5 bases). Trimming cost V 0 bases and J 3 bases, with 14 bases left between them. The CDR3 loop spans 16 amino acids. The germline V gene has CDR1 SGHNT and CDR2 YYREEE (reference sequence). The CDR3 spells CASSLVRAIGTDTQYF. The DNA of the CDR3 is TGTGCCAGCAGCTTGGTGAGGGCTATCGGGACAGATACGCAGTATTTT.

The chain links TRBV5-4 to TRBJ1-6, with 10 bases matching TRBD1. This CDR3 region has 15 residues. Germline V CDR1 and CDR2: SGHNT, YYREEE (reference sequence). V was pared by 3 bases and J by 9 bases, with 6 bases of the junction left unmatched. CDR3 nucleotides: TGTGCCAGCAGCTCCCGGGACAGGGGCGGTTCACCCCTCCACTTT. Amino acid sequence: CASSSRDRGGSPLHF. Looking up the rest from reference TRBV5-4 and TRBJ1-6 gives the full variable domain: ETGVTQSPTHLIKTRGQQVTLRCSSQSGHNTVSWYQQALGQGPQFIFQYYREEENGRGNFPPRFSGLQFPNYSSELNVNALELDDSALYLCASSSRDRGGSPLHFGNGTRLTVT.

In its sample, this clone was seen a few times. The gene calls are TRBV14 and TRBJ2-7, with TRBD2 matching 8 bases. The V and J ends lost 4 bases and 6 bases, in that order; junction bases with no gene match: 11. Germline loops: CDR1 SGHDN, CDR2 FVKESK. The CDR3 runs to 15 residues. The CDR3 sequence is CASSLGTRLLREQYF. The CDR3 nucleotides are TGTGCCAGCAGCCTTGGGACTAGGTTGCTTCGCGAGCAGTACTTC.

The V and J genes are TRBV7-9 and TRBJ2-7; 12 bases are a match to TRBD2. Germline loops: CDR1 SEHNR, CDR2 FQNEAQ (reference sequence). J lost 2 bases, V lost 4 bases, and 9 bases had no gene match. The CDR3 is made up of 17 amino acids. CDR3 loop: CASSSHGRLAGAYEQYF. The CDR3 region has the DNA TGTGCCAGCAGCTCTCACGGACGACTAGCGGGGGCCTACGAGCAGTACTTC.

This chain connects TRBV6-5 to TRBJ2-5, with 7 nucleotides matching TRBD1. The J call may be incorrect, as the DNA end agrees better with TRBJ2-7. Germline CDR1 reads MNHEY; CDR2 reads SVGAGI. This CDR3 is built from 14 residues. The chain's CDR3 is CASSNYRGPYEQYF. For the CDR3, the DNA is TGTGCCAGCAGTAATTACAGGGGACCCTACGAGCAGTACTTC.

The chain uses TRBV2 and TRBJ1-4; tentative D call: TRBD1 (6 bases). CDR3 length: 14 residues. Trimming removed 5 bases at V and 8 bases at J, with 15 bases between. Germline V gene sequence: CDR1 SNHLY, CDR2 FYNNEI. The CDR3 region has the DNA TGTGCCAGCAGTACCGGGACAACCCGGGAAAAACTGTTTTTT. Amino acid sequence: CASSTGTTREKLFF.

CDR3 protein: CASSRGIIYEQYF. In DNA form, the CDR3 reads TGTGCCAGCTCCCGGGGGATAATCTACGAGCAGTACTTC. The chain has TRBV7-8 and TRBJ2-7, with D possibly TRBD2 on 6 matching bases. Germline CDR1 reads SGHVS; CDR2 reads FQNEAQ. This CDR3 is built from 13 residues. Trimming stripped 8 bases from V and 3 bases from J, with 14 bases between.

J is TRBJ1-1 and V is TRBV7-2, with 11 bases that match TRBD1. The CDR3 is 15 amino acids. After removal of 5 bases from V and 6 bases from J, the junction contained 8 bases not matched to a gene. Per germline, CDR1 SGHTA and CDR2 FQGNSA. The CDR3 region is CASSTRTGGGPEAFF. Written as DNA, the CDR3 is TGTGCCAGCAGCACCCGGACAGGGGGCGGACCTGAAGCTTTCTTT.

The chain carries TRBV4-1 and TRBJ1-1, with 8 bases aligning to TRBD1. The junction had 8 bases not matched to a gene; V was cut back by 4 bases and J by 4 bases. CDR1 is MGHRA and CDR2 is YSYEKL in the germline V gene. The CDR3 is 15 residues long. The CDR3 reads CASSPAGQGFTEAFF. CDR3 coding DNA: TGCGCCAGCAGCCCAGCCGGACAGGGCTTCACTGAAGCTTTCTTT.

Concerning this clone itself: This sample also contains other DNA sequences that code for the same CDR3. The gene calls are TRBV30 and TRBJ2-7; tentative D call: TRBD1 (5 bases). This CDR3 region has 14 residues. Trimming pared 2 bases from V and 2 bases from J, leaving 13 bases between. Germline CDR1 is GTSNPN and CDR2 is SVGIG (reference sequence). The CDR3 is CAWSFRTRAYEQYF. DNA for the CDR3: TGTGCCTGGAGTTTCAGGACACGGGCCTACGAGCAGTACTTC.